The sample holds a few counts of the clone carrying this TCR beta chain. What it recognizes is unknown. This entry is derived from a study of blood T cells in healthy people across ages. A second PCR, run for about 6 to 12 cycles, used a sample-barcoded 5' primer plus a J-beta primer mix. TCRdb reprocessed the 5' RACE reads via MiXCR and lists one record per CDR3 protein. The sample yields roughly 570,000 distinct CDR3 sequences, 27% seen once. Every donor contributed roughly 10 milliliters of peripheral blood by blood draw. Study-wide points: Roughly linear age-related decline in beta diversity appeared, significant by age approximately 40. In these data, TCR beta diversity tracked strongly with naive T cell percentage.

The source of this sequence is an older woman in good health. Material for sequencing was blood.

This CDR3 reads CASSPHREQETQYF. CDR3 DNA: TGTGCCAGCAGTCCCCACCGGGAGCAAGAGACCCAGTACTTC. This chain links TRBV6-6 with TRBJ2-7, with D tentatively TRBD2 (6 bases). With the DNA end fitting TRBJ2-5 better, the J assignment may be wrong. The CDR3 has 14 residues. CDR1 and CDR2 (germline): MNHNY, SVGAGI (reference sequence).